A selection of T cell receptor beta chains follows, all from one sample in a study of vaccination and CD4 T cells after COVID-19. These receptors have no identified antigens. TCRdb ran MiXCR on the PCR reads and lists one entry per CDR3 protein. In the table there are 15,000 or so distinct CDR3 sequences, roughly 53% of which are singletons. The source was CD4+ T cells from blood, cultured in vitro, collected before SARS-CoV-2 vaccination. The receptors shown here come from a human donor who had recovered from COVID-19. Both conserved end residues are part of each CDR3. The D gene is left open where the match is weak. Some rows have no size entry. The others give once, few or many, or a class for an expanded clone.

>TRBV12-3/TRBV12-4|TRBJ1-5|TRBD1|-
TGTGCCAGCAGTTTAGCGGGACAGGGGAAGGGGAGCAATCAGCCCCAGCATTTT
CASSLAGQGKGSNQPQHF
>TRBV7-8|TRBJ2-5|-|-
TGTGCCAGCAGCTTACGTCCGGGGGCCGATGAGACCCAGTACTTC
CASSLRPGADETQYF
>TRBV6-1|TRBJ2-3|-|few
TGTGCCAGCAGCCGAATAGCGGCTAGCACAGATACGCAGTATTTT
CASSRIAASTDTQYF
>TRBV7-8|TRBJ2-1|-|-
TGTGCCAGCAGCCGGAGGTTGGGCGTGGGCTACAATGAGCAGTTCTTC
CASSRRLGVGYNEQFF
>TRBV7-9|TRBJ1-2|-|few
TGTGCCAGCAGCAGGACAGCGATCATAAATGGCTACACCTTC
CASSRTAIINGYTF
>TRBV20-1|TRBJ1-6|-|few
TGCAGTGCTAGGGAGCGGTCGGGTTCACCCCTCCACTTT
CSARERSGSPLHF
>TRBV27|TRBJ1-2|TRBD1|few
TGTGCCAGCAGTAGACAGGGGGTTGGAACCTCTGCCTATGGCTACACCTTC
CASSRQGVGTSAYGYTF
>TRBV27|TRBJ2-2|-|-
TGTGCCAGCAGTTTATCGGACTACGGGGGCCGGCCGGGTTTATACGGGGAGCTGTTTTTT
CASSLSDYGGRPGLYGELFF
>TRBV6-2/TRBV6-3|TRBJ2-7|TRBD1|few
TGTGCCAGCAGGCCTGGACAGGGGGCCTACGAGCAGTACTTC
CASRPGQGAYEQYF
>TRBV6-1|TRBJ2-1|TRBD2|-
TGTGCCAGCAGCCCAGCGACTAGCGGGTACTCCTACAATGAGCAGTTCTTC
CASSPATSGYSYNEQFF
>TRBV9|TRBJ2-5|TRBD1|-
TGTGCCAGCAGCGTAACATTGGACAGGGGGGACGGTACCCAGTACTTC
CASSVTLDRGDGTQYF
>TRBV15|TRBJ2-7|-|few
TGTGCCACCAGCACCCGGCGGGCAGCCGGTGCCTACGAGCAGTACTTC
CATSTRRAAGAYEQYF
>TRBV24-1|TRBJ2-3|-|-
TGTGCCACCAGTGCTCGTCGGGCAAGCACAGATACGCAGTATTTT
CATSARRASTDTQYF
>TRBV28|TRBJ1-3|-|-
TGTGCCAGCAGCGGGCAAGCCAGAAACACCATATATTTT
CASSGQARNTIYF
>TRBV12-3/TRBV12-4|TRBJ2-7|-|-
TGTGCCAGCAGTTTAAGGACAGACTCCTACGAGCAGTACTTC
CASSLRTDSYEQYF
>TRBV6-2/TRBV6-3|TRBJ2-3|-|-
TGTGCCAGCAGTGCGGGCTGGGAGCACACAGATACGCAGTATTTT
CASSAGWEHTDTQYF
>TRBV7-3|TRBJ2-2|-|once
TGTGCCAGCAGCTTAATAAGCGGGAACACCGGGGAGCTGTTTTTT
CASSLISGNTGELFF
>TRBV6-1|TRBJ1-2|-|few
TGTGCCAGCACCGGGGGGCAGCGGGGCTACACCTTC
CASTGGQRGYTF
>TRBV6-1|TRBJ2-7|-|-
TGTGCCAGCAGAGAGAAGTACGAGCAGTACTTC
CASREKYEQYF
>TRBV28|TRBJ1-5|-|-
TGTGCCAGCAGTTTGTTAGGTTGGGGGACGAGCAATCAGCCCCAGCATTTT
CASSLLGWGTSNQPQHF
>TRBV19|TRBJ1-3|-|-
TGTGCCAGTATGGTTCAGTCTGGAAACACCATATATTTT
CASMVQSGNTIYF
>TRBV5-4|TRBJ2-5|-|-
TGTGCCAGCAGCTTGGGCAGGGGAGAGACCCAGTACTTC
CASSLGRGETQYF
>TRBV20-1|TRBJ2-5|-|-
TGCAGTGCTAGGGGATTGGGGGATATCCAAGAGACCCAGTACTTC
CSARGLGDIQETQYF
>TRBV21-1|TRBJ2-7|-|-
TGTGCCAGCAGCTCCCGGACTAGAGTCTCCTACGAGCAGTACTTC
CASSSRTRVSYEQYF
>TRBV19|TRBJ2-1|TRBD2|-
TGTGCCAGTAGTATGGGGCGGGAGAGCCGCAATGAGCAGTTCTTC
CASSMGRESRNEQFF
>TRBV6-4|TRBJ1-6|TRBD1|-
TGTGCCAGCAGGTTGGGACAGGGTAATTCACCCCTCCACTTT
CASRLGQGNSPLHF
>TRBV7-2|TRBJ2-7|TRBD1|-
TGTGCCAGCAGCCTTGGGACAGGGTGGACTTACGAGCAGTACTTC
CASSLGTGWTYEQYF
>TRBV7-7|TRBJ2-2|-|-
TGTGCCAGCAGCTTCACGTCAACCGGGGAGCTGTTTTTT
CASSFTSTGELFF
>TRBV12-3/TRBV12-4|TRBJ2-2|-|-
TGTGCCAGCAGTTGGTCCACCGGGGAGCTGTTTTTT
CASSWSTGELFF
>TRBV18|TRBJ1-3|-|-
TGTGCCAGCTCACCGATCACGGGAGCCTCTGGAAACACCATATATTTT
CASSPITGASGNTIYF
>TRBV20-1|TRBJ2-7|TRBD2|-
TGCAGTGCTAACGGGGCTTTCGGACTAGCGGGAGACTCCTACGAGCAGTACTTC
CSANGAFGLAGDSYEQYF
>TRBV5-4|TRBJ2-5|TRBD2|-
TGTGCCAGCAACCCTAGCGGGAGTAGTTTTGAGACCCAGTACTTC
CASNPSGSSFETQYF
>TRBV5-1|TRBJ2-7|TRBD1|-
TGCGCCAGCAGCGACTCACAGGGGTTTACCTACGAGCAGTACTTC
CASSDSQGFTYEQYF
>TRBV19|TRBJ2-3|TRBD1|-
TGTGCCAGTAGCCCTGGACAGGGCCCAGATACGCAGTATTTT
CASSPGQGPDTQYF
>TRBV4-2|TRBJ2-7|-|-
TGTGCCAGCAGCCAAGAGCTCAACGTCAACTACGAGCAGTACTTC
CASSQELNVNYEQYF
>TRBV28|TRBJ2-2|-|-
TGTGCCAGCAGTTGGGGGTTGAGGGGACTCCCCGGGGAGCTGTTTTTT
CASSWGLRGLPGELFF
>TRBV20-1|TRBJ2-2|TRBD2|few
TGCAGTGCTAGAGATCTAGCGGGAGACACCGGGGAGCTGTTTTTT
CSARDLAGDTGELFF
>TRBV7-2|TRBJ1-1|-|few
TGTGCCAGCAGCTTAGCTGGGGTGGACACTGAAGCTTTCTTT
CASSLAGVDTEAFF
>TRBV6-2/TRBV6-3|TRBJ1-5|-|few
TGTGCCAGCAGTTATTTGGCAGGCGGCAATCAGCCCCAGCATTTT
CASSYLAGGNQPQHF
>TRBV7-6|TRBJ2-5|-|-
TGTGCCAGCAGCTTAGTTCCCTACCAAGAGACCCAGTACTTC
CASSLVPYQETQYF
>TRBV2|TRBJ2-3|TRBD1|-
TGTGCCAGCAGTGACCGGACAGGCAGCACAGATACGCAGTATTTT
CASSDRTGSTDTQYF
>TRBV6-1|TRBJ2-7|-|few
TGTGCCAGCAGTAGGACGGAAGCCTACGAGCAGTACTTC
CASSRTEAYEQYF
>TRBV7-8|TRBJ2-4|-|few
TGTGCCAGCAGCCTCGGGAGAGCCAAAAACATTCAGTACTTC
CASSLGRAKNIQYF
>TRBV28|TRBJ2-3|-|-
TGTGCCAGCAGCCCTCACGGGGGGCCAGATACGCAGTATTTT
CASSPHGGPDTQYF
>TRBV28|TRBJ1-5|TRBD1|-
TGTGCCAGCGCGGGACGACAGGGAAGACAGCCCCAGCATTTT
CASAGRQGRQPQHF
>TRBV27|TRBJ2-7|-|-
TGTGCCAGCAGTTCTTTACGGGGCCCAACCTACGAGCAGTACTTC
CASSSLRGPTYEQYF
>TRBV4-1|TRBJ2-1|-|-
TGCGCCAGCAGCCCCGGCGAGAACGACAATGAGCAGTTCTTC
CASSPGENDNEQFF